The 13 T cell receptor beta chains presented below share a single source sample, sequenced in a study of OX40 agonist ivuxolimab in advanced cancers. TCRdb's copy holds only in-frame clones and misses some; the assay was immunoSEQ multiplex PCR. The top ten hold 1.1% of the sample, which has about 70,000 clones, about four fifths seen once. This sample comprised CD4+ or CD8+ T cells sorted from blood, obtained in a trial of the OX40 agonist ivuxolimab. The receptors derive from an adult with an advanced solid tumor such as melanoma, head and neck, liver or kidney cancer.

CDR3 in amino acids: CSSTRTVMNTEAFF. CDR3 coding DNA: TGCAGCTCTACCCGGACGGTTATGAACACTGAAGCTTTCTTT. This rearrangement joins TRBV29-1 to TRBJ1-1; no reliable D call. V was shortened by 8 bases and J by 0 bases, with 16 bases between the two germline ends. The germline V gene encodes CDR1 SQVTM and CDR2 ANQGSEA. The CDR3 is 14 residues long.

This clone is categorized as medium-sized (0.01 to 0.1%). V and J are TRBV6-6 and TRBJ1-1; TRBD1 matches 10 bases. The CDR3 is 14 residues long. Per the germline V gene, CDR1 is MNHNY and CDR2 is SVGAGI (reference sequence). The V and J ends lost 5 bases and 2 bases, in that order; junction bases with no gene match: 2. The CDR3: CASSDRGPNTEAFF. CDR3 nucleotide sequence: TGTGCCAGCAGTGACAGGGGGCCAAACACTGAAGCTTTCTTT.

The chain links TRBV6-5 to TRBJ1-4; possible D gene TRBD1, 5 bases. Per the germline V gene, CDR1 is MNHEY and CDR2 is SVGAGI. The CDR3 has 14 residues. V dropped 9 bases and J dropped 2 bases, with 13 bases sitting between them. The DNA for the CDR3 is TGTGCCAGTCGGCCGGGACTGACTAATGAAAAACTGTTTTTT. Its translation: CASRPGLTNEKLFF.

The V and J genes are TRBV5-4 and TRBJ2-3; 12 bases are a match to TRBD2. The CDR3 has 15 residues. V lost 0 bases, J lost 6 bases, and 2 bases stayed unmatched. Per the germline V gene, CDR1 is SGHNT and CDR2 is YYREEE (reference sequence). The CDR3 protein is CASSLGTSGGDTQYF. In DNA form, the CDR3 reads TGTGCCAGCAGCTTGGGTACTAGCGGGGGGGATACGCAGTATTTT.

In this sample, this clone turned up a few times. This chain links TRBV30 with TRBJ1-1; TRBD1 matches at 8 bases. Germline V CDR1 and CDR2: GTSNPN, SVGIG (reference sequence). There are 15 residues in the CDR3. Trimming cost V 2 bases and J 0 bases; bases outside gene matches: 5. The CDR3 is CAWSHQGALNTEAFF. CDR3 sequence (DNA): TGTGCCTGGAGTCATCAGGGGGCTTTGAACACTGAAGCTTTCTTT. Based on the CDR3 plus reference TRBV30 and TRBJ1-1, the full variable domain is SQTIHQWPATLVQPVGSPLSLECTVEGTSNPNLYWYRQAAGRGLQLLFYSVGIGQISSEVPQNLSASRPQDRQFILSSKKLLLSDSGFYLCAWSHQGALNTEAFFGQGTRLTVV.

The table lists this clone with a count of one. The V and J genes are TRBV14 and TRBJ2-2; D is uncertain. The CDR3 has 13 residues. V lost 0 bases to trimming and J lost 8 bases, with 7 bases between them. Germline V gene sequence: CDR1 SGHDN, CDR2 FVKESK. The CDR3 bases are TGTGCCAGCAGCCAAGACCTAAAAGGGGAGCTGTTTTTT. Translating gives CASSQDLKGELFF. The whole variable domain, filled in from reference TRBV14 and TRBJ2-2, reads EAGVTQFPSHSVIEKGQTVTLRCDPISGHDNLYWYRRVMGKEIKFLLHFVKESKQDESGMPNNRFLAERTGGTYSTLKVQPAELEDSGVYFCASSQDLKGELFFGEGSRLTVL.

The chain is built from TRBV28 and TRBJ1-6; no clear D. The CDR3 has 18 residues. Germline V gene sequence: CDR1 MDHEN, CDR2 SYDVKM. Trimming shortened V by 6 bases and J by 8 bases, and 26 bases separated the two germline ends. CDR3 region: CASSSLGNDLPADSPLHF. The DNA of the CDR3 is TGTGCCAGCAGCAGTTTGGGGAATGACCTCCCCGCGGATTCACCCCTCCACTTT.

The V and J genes are TRBV20-1 and TRBJ1-4, with D maybe TRBD1 (5 bases). This CDR3 is built from 11 residues. Trimming cost V 6 bases and J 6 bases, with 8 bases left between them. CDR1 is DFQATT, CDR2 SNEGSKA, per germline (reference sequence). The CDR3 reads CSAWTYEKLFF. The CDR3 coding sequence is TGCAGTGCCTGGACATATGAAAAACTGTTTTTT.

The CDR3: CASSTGTPFYEQYF. CDR3 DNA sequence: TGTGCCAGCAGCACCGGGACGCCTTTTTACGAGCAGTACTTC. This sequence joins TRBV11-3 and TRBJ2-7; D assignment may be TRBD1 or TRBD2 (5 bases each). The CDR3 extends over 14 amino acids. CDR1 is SGHNT, CDR2 YENEEA, per germline. Trimming cost V 5 bases and J 4 bases, with 15 bases left between them.

This clone was detected only once. V gene TRBV27 combines with J gene TRBJ1-4; D not certain. V was trimmed by 4 bases and J by 0 bases, leaving 9 bases between them. Germline V CDR1 and CDR2: MNHEY, SMNVEV (reference sequence). The CDR3 runs 15 residues. The CDR3 spells CASSYHKPTNEKLFF. The CDR3 nucleotides are TGTGCCAGCAGTTACCATAAACCAACTAATGAAAAACTGTTTTTT. The whole variable domain, remainder taken from reference TRBV27 and TRBJ1-4, is EAQVTQNPRYLITVTGKKLTVTCSQNMNHEYMSWYRQDPGLGLRQIYYSMNVEVTDKGDVPEGYKVSRKEKRNFPLILESPSPNQTSLYFCASSYHKPTNEKLFFGSGTQLSVL.

V gene TRBV18 combines with J gene TRBJ1-1; 7 bases are a match to TRBD1. CDR1 KGHSH and CDR2 LQKENI come from the germline V gene. The length of the CDR3 is 14 residues. Trimming at V came to 3 bases and at J to 3 bases, leaving 4 bases not matched to a gene. The CDR3: CASSPDREDTEAFF. CDR3 nucleotide sequence: TGTGCCAGCTCACCCGACAGGGAGGACACTGAAGCTTTCTTT.

This sequence joins TRBV6-5 and TRBJ1-2; D call uncertain. V shed 3 bases and J shed 5 bases, with 10 bases lying between them. Looked up from germline, CDR1 is MNHEY and CDR2 is SVGAGI. CDR3 size: 13 residues. In nucleotides, the CDR3 is TGTGCCAGCAGTTATGTGGCAAGTTATGGCTACACCTTC. Protein: CASSYVASYGYTF.

V gene TRBV7-6 combines with J gene TRBJ1-5; no clear D gene. V gave up 1 base and J gave up 7 bases, with 8 bases separating them. Germline V gene data show CDR1 as SGHVS and CDR2 as FNYEAQ. This CDR3 is built from 13 residues. The CDR3 protein is CASSLGQAQPQHF. DNA of the CDR3: TGTGCCAGCAGCTTAGGGCAGGCCCAGCCCCAGCATTTT.